The clone carrying this T cell receptor (beta chain) occurred a few times. Followed over time, Seattle patients had been enrolled while infection was active. V was clipped by 4 bases and J by 4 bases; unmatched bases: 6. This CDR3 region has 15 residues. CDR1 and CDR2 from the germline V gene are LGHDT and YNNKEL (reference sequence). This sample was included in a study of blood T cell repertoires in COVID-19. Study in general: Material from acute and convalescent COVID-19 was sourced from the United States, Italy and Spain. T cells, B-cell-depleted T cells, or PBMCs provided the cDNA or gDNA that served as material.

Authors' analysis steps: Nucleated cell counts were estimated from reference gene primer amplification. Sequenced by immunoSEQ multiplex PCR; TCRdb stores in-frame clones only, minus some. That table gives V, J and clone size, and the DNA gave D and trimming. Of about 180,000 clones listed, roughly 81% are singletons. This clonotype was sampled from a woman aged 80 or over with COVID-19, enrolled during active disease. J is TRBJ2-5 and V is TRBV3-1 (or the pseudogene TRBV3-2); 10 bases are shared with TRBD2. The sequencing input was peripheral blood. The CDR3 here is CASSPIAGGGETQYF. CDR3 coding DNA: TGTGCCAGCAGCCCGATAGCGGGAGGAGGAGAGACCCAGTACTTC.